This T cell receptor beta chain was documented in a study of cytomegalovirus exposure and HLA in healthy donors. General study points: Highest at DRB1 and lowest at HLA-C, TCR association rates differed among HLA loci in a later analysis.

Primers included in the PCR were 60 Vbeta and 13 Jbeta primers. Methods used by the authors: Roughly 11 million of the about 80 million unique TCR beta chains counted in a later analysis were shared. The repertoire was sequenced with immunoSEQ multiplex PCR; TCRdb's copy has only in-frame clones and lacks some. The DNA gave D and trimming, while V, J and clone size come from that table. The sample has about 150,000 clones, 80% seen once; the top ten hold 2% to 2.5%. As concerns this clone: No antigen is known for it.

Healthy bone marrow donors made up the donors. Sequencing was done on a sample of PBMCs. The source is a man aged 30-40 years in good health and CMV-seronegative.

CDR3 nucleotide sequence: TGTGCCAGTAGTACACTAGCGGGAGGAGGCTACGAGCAGTACTTC. It translates to CASSTLAGGGYEQYF. V is TRBV19 and J is TRBJ2-7, with 12 positions matching TRBD2. The CDR3 has 15 residues. CDR1 LNHDA and CDR2 SQIVND come from the germline V gene (reference sequence). V trimming: 4 bases; J trimming: 3 bases; junction bases outside the gene matches: 4.